This T cell receptor beta chain was retrieved from a study of identical twins. Findings and caveats of the study: It was out-of-frame TCR alpha sharing in monozygotic twins that models underestimated.

TCRdb used MiXCR to reprocess the 5' RACE reads, holding one entry per CDR3 protein. The sample holds hundreds of thousands of distinct CDR3 sequences, over 12% seen once. Germline CDR1 is SEHNR and CDR2 is FQNEAQ (reference sequence). V lost 0 bases, J lost 7 bases, and 8 bases stayed unmatched. The CDR3 is made up of 15 amino acids. Note on this clonotype: The antigen is undetermined.

The clonotype originates from a woman in her late teens or twenties in good health. Material for sequencing was memory (CD45RO+) T cells sorted from blood. The V call is TRBV7-9, the J call TRBJ2-7, with TRBD2 matching over 8 bases. The CDR3 reads CASSLARTSPGEQYF. Here the CDR3 DNA reads TGTGCCAGCAGCTTAGCGAGGACTAGCCCTGGAGAGCAGTACTTC.